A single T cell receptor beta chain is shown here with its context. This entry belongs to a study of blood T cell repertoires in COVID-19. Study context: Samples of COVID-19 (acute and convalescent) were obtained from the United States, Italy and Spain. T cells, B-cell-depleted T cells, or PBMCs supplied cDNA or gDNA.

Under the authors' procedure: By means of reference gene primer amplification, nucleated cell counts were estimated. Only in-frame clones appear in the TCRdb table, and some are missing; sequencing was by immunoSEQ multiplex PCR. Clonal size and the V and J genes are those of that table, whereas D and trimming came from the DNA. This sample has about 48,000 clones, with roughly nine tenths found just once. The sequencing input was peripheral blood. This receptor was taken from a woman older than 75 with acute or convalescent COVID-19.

The CDR3 region has the DNA TGTGCCAGCTGGGACACCTATCCCCGCGGCGGCTACACCTTC. It is translated as CASWDTYPRGGYTF. This sequence joins TRBV6-5 and TRBJ1-2; TRBD1 might be the D (6 bases). V lost 8 bases to trimming and J lost 8 bases, with 21 bases between them. The germline gives CDR1 MNHEY, CDR2 SVGAGI. The CDR3 runs 14 residues.